One and the same sample provided the 17 T cell receptor beta chains below, sequenced in a study of blood T cell repertoires in COVID-19. Sequencing was performed with immunoSEQ multiplex PCR; in TCRdb, only in-frame clones are kept and a portion is missing. Of about 99,000 clones listed, 75% to 95% are singletons. Sequencing input: peripheral blood. Receptor source: a human donor in a cohort sampled during active COVID-19.

The chain links TRBV9 to TRBJ1-6; 9 bases match TRBD1. The CDR3 covers 14 residues. V lost 4 bases, J lost 8 bases, and 4 bases stayed unmatched. Per the germline V gene, CDR1 is SGDLS and CDR2 is YYNGEE. CDR3 in amino acids: CASSPTGGYSPLHF. CDR3 nucleotide sequence: TGTGCCAGCAGCCCCACAGGGGGCTATTCACCCCTCCACTTT.

The rearrangement uses TRBV12-3 or TRBV12-4 and TRBJ2-5, with a possible D match to TRBD1 (5 bases). This CDR3 is built from 13 residues. V gave up 5 bases and J gave up 2 bases, with 9 bases separating them. This CDR3 is CASSTTAQETQYF. CDR3 sequence (DNA): TGTGCCAGCAGTACGACAGCACAAGAGACCCAGTACTTC.

V gene TRBV28 combines with J gene TRBJ2-5; D may be TRBD2 (6 bases). This CDR3 contains 12 residues. In germline, CDR1 is MDHEN, CDR2 SYDVKM. V dropped 11 bases and J dropped 5 bases, with 15 bases sitting between them. The CDR3 protein is CAAGRAWETQYF. CDR3 coding DNA: TGTGCCGCGGGGCGCGCATGGGAGACCCAGTACTTC.

The chain has TRBV21-1 and TRBJ2-3; the table's D call, TRBD2, has no DNA check behind it. TRBV21-1 is a documented pseudogene. This CDR3 contains 15 residues. This CDR3 is CASSTRVHLTDTQYF. The CDR3 nucleotides read TGTGCCAGCAGCACCCGGGTCCACCTCACAGATACGCAGTATTTT.

V is TRBV24-1 and J is TRBJ1-4, with 9 bases that match TRBD1. Germline V gene sequence: CDR1 KGHDR, CDR2 SFDVKD. The CDR3 has 17 residues. Trimming cost V 4 bases and J 4 bases; bases outside gene matches: 9. The CDR3 protein is CATSEFTGGDRNEKLFF. As DNA, the CDR3 is TGTGCCACCAGTGAGTTTACAGGGGGCGACCGTAATGAAAAACTGTTTTTT.

V usage is TRBV10-2 and J usage is TRBJ1-2, with D uncertain. The CDR3 extends over 12 amino acids. V was pared by 3 bases and J by 7 bases, with 9 bases between. In germline, CDR1 is WSHSY, CDR2 SAAADI. CDR3: CASSESTSGYTF. The CDR3 bases are TGCGCCAGCAGTGAATCGACTAGTGGCTACACCTTC.

In DNA, the CDR3 is TGTGCCAGCAGGCAGGACAGAAGCTCTGGAAACACCATATATTTT. Protein sequence: CASRQDRSSGNTIYF. V gene TRBV3-1 (or the pseudogene TRBV3-2) combines with J gene TRBJ1-3, with D possibly being TRBD1 (6 bases). In germline, CDR1 is LGHDT, CDR2 YNNKEL (reference sequence). Trimming pared 6 bases from V and 0 bases from J, leaving 12 bases between. The CDR3 is 15 amino acids.

This clone is a singleton in its sample. J is TRBJ2-5 and V is TRBV2; no firm D call. The CDR3 is 13 amino acids. Looked up from germline, CDR1 is SNHLY and CDR2 is FYNNEI. Trimming removed 0 bases from V and 0 bases from J, with 2 bases in between. CDR3 loop: CASSEAYQETQYF. DNA of the CDR3: TGTGCCAGCAGTGAAGCCTACCAAGAGACCCAGTACTTC.

This rearrangement joins TRBV12-3 or TRBV12-4 to TRBJ1-2, with TRBD1 matching 7 bases. CDR3 length equals 13 residues. The V segment lost 8 bases and the J segment 8 bases; nucleotides outside the gene matches: 11. The CDR3 sequence: CASGNRGLWGYTF. CDR3 nucleotides: TGTGCCAGCGGAAACAGGGGCTTGTGGGGCTACACCTTC.

The chain recombines TRBV30 with TRBJ2-5; 11 bases line up with TRBD1. The CDR3 covers 15 residues. With V trimmed by 5 bases and J by 4 bases, 9 bases remained unmatched. Germline V gene sequence: CDR1 GTSNPN, CDR2 SVGIG (reference sequence). CDR3 bases: TGTGCCTGGGTGCCCCGGGACAGGGGGAGAGAGACCCAGTACTTC. The encoded protein is CAWVPRDRGRETQYF.

V is TRBV5-6 and J is TRBJ1-1; D is unresolved. V was trimmed by 2 bases and J by 2 bases, leaving 10 bases between them. Looked up from germline, CDR1 is SGHDT and CDR2 is YYEEEE. This CDR3 region has 14 residues. The CDR3 DNA is TGTGCCAGCAGCTTTTATCTCCCCAACACTGAAGCTTTCTTT. Translated, it gives CASSFYLPNTEAFF.

The rearrangement joins TRBV28 to TRBJ1-1, with D unclear. The V gene lost 6 bases and the J gene lost 4 bases, with 15 bases spanning the gap. The CDR3 covers 14 residues. Germline V gives CDR1 MDHEN, CDR2 SYDVKM. CDR3 residues: CASSGLNSGTEAFF. CDR3 bases: TGTGCCAGCAGCGGACTCAACTCGGGCACTGAAGCTTTCTTT.

The chain has TRBV6-5 and TRBJ2-7, with 8 bases aligning to TRBD1. V shed 5 bases, J shed 5 bases, and the junction held 11 bases outside the gene matches. Germline V gene lookup returns CDR1 MNHEY and CDR2 SVGAGI. This CDR3 spans 15 amino acids. CDR3 DNA sequence: TGTGCCAGCAGTCGTGGGGCAGGGGGCTCGGACGAGCAGTACTTC. Translated: CASSRGAGGSDEQYF.

This chain connects TRBV7-8 to TRBJ2-5, with 8 bases fitting TRBD2. Trimming at V came to 0 bases and at J to 1 base, leaving 4 bases not matched to a gene. The CDR3 loop spans 16 amino acids. Germline V gives CDR1 SGHVS, CDR2 FQNEAQ. As DNA, the CDR3 is TGTGCCAGCAGCTTAGCGCGGGAGGCCCCCCAAGAGACCCAGTACTTC. This codes for CASSLAREAPQETQYF.

The chain uses TRBV27 and TRBJ2-1; 9 bases agree with TRBD1. Germline V gene lookup returns CDR1 MNHEY and CDR2 SMNVEV (reference sequence). The trim removed 3 bases at V and 5 bases at J, leaving 2 bases unmatched. The CDR3 has 14 residues. The CDR3 nucleotides are TGTGCCAGCAGTTTTACAGGGGGCCACAATGAGCAGTTCTTC. As protein: CASSFTGGHNEQFF.

The chain joins TRBV19 to TRBJ1-1; a possible D gene is TRBD1 (6 bases). CDR1 is LNHDA and CDR2 is SQIVND in the germline V gene (reference sequence). The CDR3 is 14 amino acids. Deletions cut 6 bases from V and 4 bases from J, with 15 bases between. The CDR3 DNA is TGTGCCAGTAGGCCCTCGGGAGGGGGCACTGAAGCTTTCTTT. Its protein product is CASRPSGGGTEAFF.

The chain employs TRBV4-2 and TRBJ2-7, with 10 positions matching TRBD1. Germline CDR1 LGHNA, CDR2 YNFKEQ. The CDR3 contains 16 residues. J lost 4 bases, V lost 0 bases, and 6 bases had no gene match. The CDR3 here is CASSQEQGQGIYEQYF. CDR3 coding DNA: TGTGCCAGCAGCCAAGAACAGGGACAGGGGATATACGAGCAGTACTTC.